These 23 T cell receptor beta chains originate from one sample sequenced in a study of T cells after yellow fever vaccination. Via MiXCR, TCRdb re-called the 5' RACE reads, giving one row per CDR3 protein. This sample yields over 150,000 distinct CDR3 sequences, of which less than 9% are seen a single time; 2.5% to 3% belongs to the top ten. The sequencing used CD4+ T cells sorted from PBMCs, collected 5 to 6 days after the first yellow fever vaccination. These receptor sequences come from a man aged 18 to 30 who received the YFV17D yellow fever vaccine.

The table lists this clonotype with many counts. This chain links TRBV7-9 with TRBJ2-5; the match to TRBD2 covers 11 bases. This CDR3 region has 16 residues. Trimming removed 7 bases from V and 0 bases from J; junction bases left unmatched: 7. CDR1 and CDR2 (germline): SEHNR, FQNEAQ (reference sequence). Here the CDR3 reads CASNPPLAGDQETQYF. The CDR3 DNA follows: TGTGCCAGCAACCCCCCACTAGCGGGGGACCAAGAGACCCAGTACTTC.

The chain combines TRBV2 with TRBJ1-3, with no clear D. CDR1 is SNHLY, CDR2 FYNNEI, per germline. The V end lost 5 bases, the J end lost 2 bases, and 13 bases lay between the germline ends. The CDR3 spans 15 residues. CDR3: CASSSERRTGNTIYF. DNA of the CDR3: TGTGCCAGCAGTTCGGAGAGGAGGACTGGAAACACCATATATTTT.

This clonotype was counted at least ten times. The gene calls are TRBV2 and TRBJ1-1; no clear D. V lost 6 bases, J lost 8 bases, and 16 bases lay in between. This CDR3 region has 13 residues. Germline V gene data show CDR1 as SNHLY and CDR2 as FYNNEI. Written as DNA, the CDR3 is TGTGCCAGCAGCAAAGCCAGAAACGGAGAAGCTTTCTTT. It specifies CASSKARNGEAFF.

This clonotype was detected only a few times. CDR3 nucleotide sequence: TGTGCCAGCTCACCAGCGGAGAACACTGAAGCTTTCTTT. Encoded protein: CASSPAENTEAFF. The chain carries TRBV18 and TRBJ1-1; no firm D call. The CDR3 is 13 residues long. Germline-derived CDR1 and CDR2 are KGHSH and LQKENI. Trimming took off 2 bases at V and 1 base at J, with 5 bases between the two ends.

This clonotype was seen repeatedly, ten times or more. The genes are TRBV11-2 and TRBJ2-1, with D perhaps matching TRBD2 (5 bases). Germline loops: CDR1 SGHAT, CDR2 FQNNGV. CDR3 length equals 16 residues. Trimming shortened V by 0 bases and J by 12 bases, and 21 bases separated the two germline ends. The CDR3 here is CASSLEQDSTGSTQFF. CDR3 nucleotides: TGTGCCAGCAGCTTAGAGCAGGACTCCACCGGCAGTACGCAGTTCTTC.

This clonotype was found a few times. The rearrangement links TRBV5-6 to TRBJ1-5; no definite D call. The ends were cut back, 0 bases at V and 1 base at J, with 11 bases in the middle. The CDR3 contains 16 residues. Germline CDR1 and CDR2: SGHDT and YYEEEE. CDR3 residues: CASSLGDSGSNQPQHF. CDR3 coding DNA: TGTGCCAGCAGCTTGGGGGATTCGGGCAGCAATCAGCCCCAGCATTTT.

This clonotype was seen at least ten times. The CDR3 region has the DNA TGCGCCAGCAGCCAAGATAGACTTACCTATGGCTACACCTTC. It codes for CASSQDRLTYGYTF. This chain connects TRBV4-3 to TRBJ1-2; no reliable D call. The CDR3 spans 14 residues. The V gene's germline CDR1 is LGHNA and CDR2 YSLEER. Trimming took off 0 bases at V and 4 bases at J, with 9 bases between the two ends.

This clonotype was recorded many times. The V and J genes are TRBV18 and TRBJ2-1, with TRBD1 as a possible D gene (5 bases). Trimming removed 3 bases at V and 5 bases at J, with 8 bases between. The CDR3 is made up of 13 amino acids. The germline V gene encodes CDR1 KGHSH and CDR2 LQKENI. DNA for the CDR3: TGTGCCAGCTCACCTGACAGCCACAATGAGCAGTTCTTC. This translates into CASSPDSHNEQFF.

A note on this clonotype: This may come from a read error, since a much larger clone is one base off. The chain recombines TRBV9 with TRBJ2-7, with 7 bases matching TRBD1. The junction had 8 bases not matched to a gene; V was cut back by 3 bases and J by 2 bases. The germline V gene encodes CDR1 SGDLS and CDR2 YYNGEE. CDR3 size: 15 residues. CDR3 nucleotides: TGTGCCAGCAGCGCGTCCGGGACAGACGCCTACGAGCAGTACTTC. Its protein is CASSASGTDAYEQYF.

The genes are TRBV6-1 and TRBJ2-3, with TRBD2 identical over 14 bases. The CDR3 consists of 16 residues. Germline values: CDR1 MNHNS, CDR2 SASEGT. V was pared by 6 bases and J by 8 bases, with 10 bases of the junction left unmatched. This chain's CDR3 is CASRRTSGGPGGTQYF. CDR3 in DNA: TGTGCCAGCAGGCGGACTAGCGGGGGGCCAGGGGGTACGCAGTATTTT.

This clonotype was picked up many times. The V call is TRBV24-1, the J call TRBJ2-5; D gene ambiguous. Germline V gene lookup returns CDR1 KGHDR and CDR2 SFDVKD. The V end was cut by 3 bases, the J end by 5 bases, with 9 bases between. This CDR3 is 13 amino acids long. In DNA, the CDR3 is TGTGCCACCAGTGATCCGAACGGGGAGACCCAGTACTTC. This sequence encodes CATSDPNGETQYF.

The chain uses TRBV20-1 and TRBJ2-2, with 7 bases matching TRBD2. The trim removed 2 bases at V and 6 bases at J, leaving 9 bases unmatched. CDR1 and CDR2 from the germline V gene are DFQATT and SNEGSKA (reference sequence). The CDR3 extends over 15 amino acids. The CDR3 reads CSARLAGVRSGELFF. The CDR3, as DNA: TGCAGTGCTAGACTGGCGGGGGTCCGATCCGGGGAGCTGTTTTTT.

This clonotype was seen at least ten times. This chain joins TRBV10-3 and TRBJ1-1, with TRBD1 matching over 9 bases. The CDR3 is 15 residues long. CDR1 and CDR2 from the germline V gene are ENHRY and SYGVKD. With V trimmed by 7 bases and J by 6 bases, 12 bases remained unmatched. The CDR3 sequence: CAITTGQGRGSEAFF. The CDR3 coding sequence is TGTGCCATCACAACTGGACAGGGGCGAGGTTCTGAAGCTTTCTTT.

The table lists this clonotype with a few counts. V is TRBV19 and J is TRBJ1-3; D gene unclear. Germline CDR1 and CDR2: LNHDA and SQIVND (reference sequence). Trimming pared 5 bases from V and 2 bases from J, leaving 10 bases between. The CDR3 runs 14 residues. In DNA, the CDR3 is TGTGCCAGTAGTGCCCCCCTGCCTGGAAACACCATATATTTT. Protein sequence: CASSAPLPGNTIYF.

This clonotype appeared many times. The chain recombines TRBV29-1 with TRBJ1-2; D might be TRBD1 (5 bases). Germline values: CDR1 SQVTM, CDR2 ANQGSEA. Trimming took 5 bases from V and 1 from J, leaving 14 bases between them. The CDR3 contains 14 residues. CDR3 protein: CSVSIGGNNYGYTF. CDR3 DNA: TGCAGCGTTAGTATCGGGGGAAATAACTATGGCTACACCTTC.

This clonotype was observed many times. The chain links TRBV5-4 to TRBJ2-1; D may be TRBD1 or TRBD2 (6 bases each). The germline CDR1 and CDR2 sequences are SGHNT and YYREEE (reference sequence). Trimming took 5 bases from V and 7 from J, leaving 10 bases between them. The CDR3 sequence is 12 residues long. The CDR3 nucleotides are TGTGCCAGCAGGAAAGGGGGGAATGAGCAGTTCTTC. Its protein product is CASRKGGNEQFF.

This clonotype occurred many times. CDR3 DNA sequence: TGTGCCAGCAGCTTACGGTCACTCACAAATGAGCAGTTCTTC. Protein: CASSLRSLTNEQFF. This chain links TRBV7-8 with TRBJ2-1; no firm D call. V was shortened by 2 bases and J by 7 bases, with 12 bases between the two germline ends. The CDR3 runs 14 residues. Germline CDR1 reads SGHVS; CDR2 reads FQNEAQ.

This clonotype was recorded at least ten times. The chain is built from TRBV7-8 and TRBJ1-5, with 7 bases matching TRBD1. The V gene end was trimmed by 5 bases and the J gene end by 11 bases; junction bases not matched to a gene: 6. Germline values: CDR1 SGHVS, CDR2 FQNEAQ. The length of the CDR3 is 12 residues. The CDR3 spells CASSRDQGAQHF. The CDR3, as DNA: TGTGCCAGCAGCCGCGACCAGGGGGCCCAGCATTTT.

This clonotype was recorded many times. This chain joins TRBV4-3 and TRBJ2-7; 7 bases agree with TRBD1. Germline CDR1 LGHNA, CDR2 YSLEER. J lost 3 bases, V lost 3 bases, and 5 bases had no gene match. CDR3 length equals 14 residues. The CDR3 DNA sequence: TGCGCCAGCAGCCAGGACAGGACCTACTACGAGCAGTACGTC. It encodes CASSQDRTYYEQYV.

Many counts were recorded for this clonotype. The chain couples TRBV5-1 to TRBJ1-1; D may be TRBD1 (6 bases). V lost 0 bases, J lost 4 bases, and 10 bases lay in between. The CDR3 contains 14 residues. Per the germline V gene, CDR1 is SGHRS and CDR2 is YFSETQ. The CDR3 sequence: CASSLDRASTEAFF. In DNA form, the CDR3 reads TGCGCCAGCAGCTTGGACAGGGCGAGCACTGAAGCTTTCTTT.

J is TRBJ2-7 and V is TRBV3-1; the D gene is possibly TRBD2 (6 bases). The V and J ends lost 1 base and 5 bases respectively, with 15 bases between them. The germline gives CDR1 LGHDT, CDR2 YNNKEL (reference sequence). This CDR3 spans 15 amino acids. In DNA, the CDR3 is TGTGCCAGCAGCCAAGGACCAGGGTCGGGGGACGAGCAGTACGTC. It translates to CASSQGPGSGDEQYV.

This clonotype has a handful of counts. The chain links TRBV5-6 to TRBJ2-7, with D uncertain. Trimming removed 4 bases at V and 0 bases at J, with 11 bases between. The CDR3 runs to 14 residues. Looked up from germline, CDR1 is SGHDT and CDR2 is YYEEEE. The CDR3 DNA is TGTGCCAGCAGCCTATACGGTCACTCCTACGAGCAGTACTTC. Its translation: CASSLYGHSYEQYF.

This clonotype was seen repeatedly, ten times or more. The rearrangement joins TRBV5-5 to TRBJ2-3; D not certain. From germline, CDR1 is SGHKS and CDR2 YYEKEE (reference sequence). The CDR3 loop spans 12 amino acids. V was trimmed by 2 bases and J by 4 bases, leaving 5 bases between them. The CDR3 DNA is TGTGCCAGCAGCTTAACGGCAGATACGCAGTATTTT. Translation gives CASSLTADTQYF.